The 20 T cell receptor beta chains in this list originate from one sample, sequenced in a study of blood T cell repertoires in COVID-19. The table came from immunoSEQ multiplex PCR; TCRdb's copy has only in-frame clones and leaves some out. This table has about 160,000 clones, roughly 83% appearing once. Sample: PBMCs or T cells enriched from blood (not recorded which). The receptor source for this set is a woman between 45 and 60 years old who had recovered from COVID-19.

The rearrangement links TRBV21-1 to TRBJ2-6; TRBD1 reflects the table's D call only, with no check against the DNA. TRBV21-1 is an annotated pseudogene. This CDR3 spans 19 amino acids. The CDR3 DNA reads TGTGCCAGCAGCAAAAGGCCCGGGACAGGGTTGGCTGGGGCCAACGTCCTGACTTTC. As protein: CASSKRPGTGLAGANVLTF.

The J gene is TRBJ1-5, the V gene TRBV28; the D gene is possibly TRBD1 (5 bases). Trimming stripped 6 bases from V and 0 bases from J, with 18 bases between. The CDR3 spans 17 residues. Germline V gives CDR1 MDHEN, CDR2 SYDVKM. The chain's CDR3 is CASSSGHSGVSNQPQHF. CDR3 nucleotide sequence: TGTGCCAGCAGCTCAGGACACTCTGGGGTTAGCAATCAGCCCCAGCATTTT.

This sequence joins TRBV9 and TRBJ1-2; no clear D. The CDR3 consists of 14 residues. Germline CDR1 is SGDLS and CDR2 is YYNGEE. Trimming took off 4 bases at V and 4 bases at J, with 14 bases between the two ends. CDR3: CASSPLGTVYGYTF. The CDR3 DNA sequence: TGTGCCAGCAGCCCCCTGGGCACGGTCTATGGCTACACCTTC.

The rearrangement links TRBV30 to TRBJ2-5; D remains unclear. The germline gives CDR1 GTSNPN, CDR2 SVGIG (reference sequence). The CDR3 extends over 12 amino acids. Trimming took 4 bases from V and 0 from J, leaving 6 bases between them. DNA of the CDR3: TGTGCCTGGACGGAGTACCAAGAGACCCAGTACTTC. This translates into CAWTEYQETQYF.

CDR3 in amino acids: CASMVGRQYTDTQYF. In nucleotides, the CDR3 is TGTGCCAGCATGGTCGGCAGGCAATACACAGATACGCAGTATTTT. The rearrangement joins TRBV7-8 to TRBJ2-3; D is unclear. Germline V gene lookup returns CDR1 SGHVS and CDR2 FQNEAQ. The CDR3 is 15 amino acids. The V gene lost 7 bases and the J gene lost 2 bases, with 16 bases spanning the gap.

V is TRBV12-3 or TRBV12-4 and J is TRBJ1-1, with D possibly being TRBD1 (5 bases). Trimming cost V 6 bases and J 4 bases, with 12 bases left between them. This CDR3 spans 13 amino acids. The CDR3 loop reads CASSRRRGTEAFF. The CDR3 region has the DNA TGTGCCAGCAGCCGTAGGAGGGGCACTGAAGCTTTCTTT.

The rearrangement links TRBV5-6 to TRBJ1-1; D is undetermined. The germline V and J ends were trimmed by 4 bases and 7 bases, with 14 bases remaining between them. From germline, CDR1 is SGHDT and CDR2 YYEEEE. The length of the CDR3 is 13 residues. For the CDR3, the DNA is TGTGCCAGCAGCCTCCCCCGGACTGGTGAAGCTTTCTTT. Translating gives CASSLPRTGEAFF.

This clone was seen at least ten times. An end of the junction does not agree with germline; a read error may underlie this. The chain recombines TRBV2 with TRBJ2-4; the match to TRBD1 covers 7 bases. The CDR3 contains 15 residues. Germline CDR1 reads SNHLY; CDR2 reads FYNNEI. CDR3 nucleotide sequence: TGTGCCAGCAGTGCTGTCGGGACAGCCGAAAACATTCAGTACTTC. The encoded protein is CASSAVGTAENIQYF.

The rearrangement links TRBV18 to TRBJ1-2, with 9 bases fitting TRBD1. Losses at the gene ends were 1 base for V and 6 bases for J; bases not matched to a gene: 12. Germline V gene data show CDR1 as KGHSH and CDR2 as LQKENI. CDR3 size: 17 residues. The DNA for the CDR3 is TGTGCCAGCTCACCACTCGACCGGGACAGGGTGTCCGATGGCTACACCTTC. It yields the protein CASSPLDRDRVSDGYTF.

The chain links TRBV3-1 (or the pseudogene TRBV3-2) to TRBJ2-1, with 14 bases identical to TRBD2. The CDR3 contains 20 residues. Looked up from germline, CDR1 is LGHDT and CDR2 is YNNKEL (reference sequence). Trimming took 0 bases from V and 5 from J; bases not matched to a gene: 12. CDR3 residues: CASSQDWENGLAGGNNEQFF. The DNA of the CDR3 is TGTGCCAGCAGCCAAGATTGGGAGAATGGACTAGCGGGAGGTAACAATGAGCAGTTCTTC.

The CDR3 sequence is CASISLSRRNEKLFF. The CDR3 bases are TGTGCCAGCATTTCCTTATCCCGTAGAAATGAAAAACTGTTTTTT. The chain has TRBV6-5 and TRBJ1-4, with no clear D. The CDR3 spans 15 residues. Germline-derived CDR1 and CDR2 are MNHEY and SVGAGI. Trimming cost V 7 bases and J 5 bases, with 17 bases left between them.

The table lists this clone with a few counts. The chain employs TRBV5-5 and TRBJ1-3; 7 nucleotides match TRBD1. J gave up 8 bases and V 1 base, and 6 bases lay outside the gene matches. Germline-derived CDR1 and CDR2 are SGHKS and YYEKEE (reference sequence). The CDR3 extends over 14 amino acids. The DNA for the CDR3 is TGTGCCAGCAGCTTGCGGGGACAGTTAGACACCATATATTTT. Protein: CASSLRGQLDTIYF. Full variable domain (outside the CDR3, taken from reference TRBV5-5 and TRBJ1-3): DAGVTQSPTHLIKTRGQQVTLRCSPISGHKSVSWYQQVLGQGPQFIFQYYEKEERGRGNFPDRFSARQFPNYSSELNVNALLLGDSALYLCASSLRGQLDTIYFGEGSWLTVV.

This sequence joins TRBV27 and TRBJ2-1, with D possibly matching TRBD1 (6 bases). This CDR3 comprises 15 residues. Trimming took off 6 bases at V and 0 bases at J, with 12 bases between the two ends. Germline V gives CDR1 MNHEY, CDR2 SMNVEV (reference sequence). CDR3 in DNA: TGTGCCAGCAGCTCGGACAGCCCCTCCTACAATGAGCAGTTCTTC. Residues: CASSSDSPSYNEQFF.

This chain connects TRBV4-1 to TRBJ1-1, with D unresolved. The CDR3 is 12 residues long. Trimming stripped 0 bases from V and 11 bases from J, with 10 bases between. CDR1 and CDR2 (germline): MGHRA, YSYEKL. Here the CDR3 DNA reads TGCGCCAGCAGCCAAGATAGCGTGCGGGCTTTCTTT. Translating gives CASSQDSVRAFF.

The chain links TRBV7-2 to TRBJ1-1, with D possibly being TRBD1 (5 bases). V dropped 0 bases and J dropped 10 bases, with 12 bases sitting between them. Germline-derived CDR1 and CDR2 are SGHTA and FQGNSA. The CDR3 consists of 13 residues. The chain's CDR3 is CASSLAQPGRAFF. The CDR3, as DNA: TGTGCCAGCAGCTTAGCCCAGCCAGGGCGAGCTTTCTTT.

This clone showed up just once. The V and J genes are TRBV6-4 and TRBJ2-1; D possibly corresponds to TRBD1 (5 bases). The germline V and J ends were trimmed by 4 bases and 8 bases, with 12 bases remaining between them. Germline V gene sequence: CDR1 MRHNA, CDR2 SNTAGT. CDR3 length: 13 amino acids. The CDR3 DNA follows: TGTGCCAGCAGTGGGGGCCGCACAGATGAGCAGTTCTTC. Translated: CASSGGRTDEQFF.

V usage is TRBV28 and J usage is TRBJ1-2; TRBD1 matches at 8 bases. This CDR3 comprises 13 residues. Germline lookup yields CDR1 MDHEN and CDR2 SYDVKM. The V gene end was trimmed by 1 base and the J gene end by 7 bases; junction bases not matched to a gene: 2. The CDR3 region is CASSLSGGFGYTF. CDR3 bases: TGTGCCAGCAGTTTATCAGGGGGCTTTGGCTACACCTTC.

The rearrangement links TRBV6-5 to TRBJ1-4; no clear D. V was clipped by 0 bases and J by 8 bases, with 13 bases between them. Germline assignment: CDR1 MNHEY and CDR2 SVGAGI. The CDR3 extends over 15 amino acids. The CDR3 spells CASSYSMRPGEKLFF. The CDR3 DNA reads TGTGCCAGCAGTTACTCGATGCGGCCGGGGGAAAAACTGTTTTTT.

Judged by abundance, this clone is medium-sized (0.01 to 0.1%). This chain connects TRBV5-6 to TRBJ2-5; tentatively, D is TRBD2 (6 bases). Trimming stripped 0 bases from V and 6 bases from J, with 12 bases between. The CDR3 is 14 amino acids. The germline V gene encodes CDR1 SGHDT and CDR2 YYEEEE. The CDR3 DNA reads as TGTGCCAGCAGCTTGGCAGCAGGGAGGAAGACCCAGTACTTC. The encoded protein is CASSLAAGRKTQYF.

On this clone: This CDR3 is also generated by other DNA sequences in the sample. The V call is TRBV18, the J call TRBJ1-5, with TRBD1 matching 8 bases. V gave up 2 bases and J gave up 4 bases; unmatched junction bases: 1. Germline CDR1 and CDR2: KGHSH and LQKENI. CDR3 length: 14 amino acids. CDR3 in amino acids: CASSPGQGNQPQHF. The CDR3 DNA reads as TGTGCCAGCTCACCAGGACAGGGTAATCAGCCCCAGCATTTT.